This T cell receptor (beta chain) is drawn from a study of post-analysis software for immune sequencing data. Study information: Secondary progressive, relapsing-remitting and progressive-relapsing multiple sclerosis were among the included disease courses. Overall study findings and caveats: The F measure placed samples prepared in the same batch into strongly shared clusters. In patients, TRBV5-6, TRBV5-1 and TRBV20-1 belonged to five or six TRBV segments found more frequently than in controls.

This clonotype was found a few times. Its antigen is undetermined. Deletions cut 5 bases from V and 7 bases from J, with 13 bases between. The CDR3 consists of 13 residues. Germline CDR1 and CDR2: SGHAT and FQNNGV. Prepared libraries of TCR beta cDNA carried unique molecular identifiers. Starting from roughly 1.1 to 9.2 million T cells, the study yielded about 500,000 cDNA molecules. In TCRdb, the PCR reads were re-called with MiXCR into one record per CDR3 protein. The sample includes roughly 570,000 distinct CDR3 sequences, around 34% of them seen just once. The sample was blood. This sequence originates from a girl between 2 and 17 years old with multiple sclerosis. The V gene is TRBV11-2, the J gene TRBJ2-3; unclear D gene. DNA of the CDR3: TGTGCCAGCAGCCCCAGATTGGAGAATACGCAGTATTTT. Amino acid sequence: CASSPRLENTQYF.